These T cell receptor beta chains were read from a single sample in a study of blood T cell repertoires in COVID-19. TCRdb's table, derived via immunoSEQ multiplex PCR, lists solely in-frame clones and lacks some. The table has 180,000 or so clones, approximately 80% seen once; the top ten hold approximately 10%. Sequenced sample: PBMCs or T cells enriched from blood (not recorded which). All receptors come from a man in his forties or fifties who had recovered from COVID-19. The CDR3 runs from the conserved cysteine through the conserved F or W. Each record gives: CDR3 DNA, CDR3 protein, D gene, clone size, V gene, J gene. A D gene is named only where the DNA matches it firmly. Only some rows state a clone size, as once, few, many or a class for expanded clones.

cdr3_nt: TGTGCCAGCAGCTCAACCCTCACCGACAGGGCGAGAGGCTACACCTTC; cdr3_aa: CASSSTLTDRARGYTF; d_call: TRBD1; clone_size: .; v_call: TRBV7-9; j_call: TRBJ1-2
cdr3_nt: TGTGCCAGCAGCGGAACAGGGTTAAATTCACCCCTCCACTTT; cdr3_aa: CASSGTGLNSPLHF; d_call: .; clone_size: .; v_call: TRBV9; j_call: TRBJ1-6
cdr3_nt: TGCGCCAGCAGCTTGGACCAGGGGGCAGGCTCACCCCTCCACTTT; cdr3_aa: CASSLDQGAGSPLHF; d_call: TRBD1; clone_size: .; v_call: TRBV5-1; j_call: TRBJ1-6
cdr3_nt: TGTGCCAGCAGTTTTAGAGGGAACTATGGCTACACCTTC; cdr3_aa: CASSFRGNYGYTF; d_call: .; clone_size: .; v_call: TRBV27; j_call: TRBJ1-2
cdr3_nt: TGTGCCAGCAGCCTAGCGGGGGGCACCGGGGAGCTGTTTTTT; cdr3_aa: CASSLAGGTGELFF; d_call: TRBD2; clone_size: .; v_call: TRBV7-3; j_call: TRBJ2-2
cdr3_nt: TGTGCCAGCAGGTTAAGCTGGACTAGCTCCTACAATGAGCAGTTCTTC; cdr3_aa: CASRLSWTSSYNEQFF; d_call: TRBD2; clone_size: .; v_call: TRBV27; j_call: TRBJ2-1
cdr3_nt: TGTGCCAGCAGCTTGGGCCTAGCGAGCACCGGGGAGCTGTTTTTT; cdr3_aa: CASSLGLASTGELFF; d_call: .; clone_size: .; v_call: TRBV5-4; j_call: TRBJ2-2
cdr3_nt: TGTGCCACCAGTGATCCGGGGACAGCTTCCTACAATGAGCAGTTCTTC; cdr3_aa: CATSDPGTASYNEQFF; d_call: TRBD1; clone_size: .; v_call: TRBV24-1; j_call: TRBJ2-1
cdr3_nt: TGTGCCAGCAGCCCGTTAGGGACTAGCGGGAGGTACAATGAGCAGTTCTTC; cdr3_aa: CASSPLGTSGRYNEQFF; d_call: TRBD2; clone_size: .; v_call: TRBV4-2; j_call: TRBJ2-1
cdr3_nt: TGTGCCAGCAGCATAGGGGACAGAACCGGGGAGCTGTTTTTT; cdr3_aa: CASSIGDRTGELFF; d_call: TRBD1; clone_size: .; v_call: TRBV28; j_call: TRBJ2-2
cdr3_nt: TGTGCCAGCAGTTTAACTGGTCAGCCCCAGCATTTT; cdr3_aa: CASSLTGQPQHF; d_call: .; clone_size: .; v_call: TRBV28; j_call: TRBJ1-5
cdr3_nt: TGTGCCAGCAGCTCCGAAACGAGCTCCTACAATGAGCAGTTCTTC; cdr3_aa: CASSSETSSYNEQFF; d_call: .; clone_size: .; v_call: TRBV5-4; j_call: TRBJ2-1
cdr3_nt: TGTGCCAGCAGTTACTCAGGCGGGGGGTCCTACGAGCAGTACTTC; cdr3_aa: CASSYSGGGSYEQYF; d_call: TRBD2; clone_size: .; v_call: TRBV6-5; j_call: TRBJ2-7
cdr3_nt: TGTGCCAGCAGCTTCGGGTCTGGAAACACCATATATTTT; cdr3_aa: CASSFGSGNTIYF; d_call: .; clone_size: .; v_call: TRBV11-3; j_call: TRBJ1-3
cdr3_nt: TGTGCCAGCAGCCTAGGGACAGGCAGTGACGGCTACACCTTC; cdr3_aa: CASSLGTGSDGYTF; d_call: TRBD1; clone_size: .; v_call: TRBV3-1/TRBV3-2; j_call: TRBJ1-2
cdr3_nt: TGTGCCAGCAGCTTCCGCGGGACAGGGAGCACAGATACGCAGTATTTT; cdr3_aa: CASSFRGTGSTDTQYF; d_call: TRBD1; clone_size: .; v_call: TRBV7-3; j_call: TRBJ2-3
cdr3_nt: TGTGCCAGCAGTGAAAGGGACAGGAATTCACCCCTCCACTTT; cdr3_aa: CASSERDRNSPLHF; d_call: TRBD1; clone_size: .; v_call: TRBV6-1; j_call: TRBJ1-6
cdr3_nt: TGTGCCAGCAGCCCCTATAGTGGTCAAGAGACCCAGTACTTC; cdr3_aa: CASSPYSGQETQYF; d_call: .; clone_size: .; v_call: TRBV7-2; j_call: TRBJ2-5
cdr3_nt: TGTGCCAGCAGCCAACCGGCCAGAGGGCAGTTTTTCTTT; cdr3_aa: CASSQPARGQFFF; d_call: .; clone_size: .; v_call: TRBV3-1/TRBV3-2; j_call: TRBJ1-1
cdr3_nt: TGTGCCAGCAGTAGACAGGGACGGGAGACCCAGTACTTC; cdr3_aa: CASSRQGRETQYF; d_call: TRBD1; clone_size: .; v_call: TRBV27; j_call: TRBJ2-5
cdr3_nt: TGCGCCAGCAGCCCTAACTTGAAACTTACCATATATTTT; cdr3_aa: CASSPNLKLTIYF; d_call: .; clone_size: .; v_call: TRBV5-1; j_call: TRBJ1-3
cdr3_nt: TGCGCCAGCAGTCAATTGGGACAGGGTATCGACGAGCAGTACTTC; cdr3_aa: CASSQLGQGIDEQYF; d_call: TRBD1; clone_size: .; v_call: TRBV23-1; j_call: TRBJ2-7
cdr3_nt: TGTGCCAGCAGTTGGGGACTAGCGGGAGATCTCAATGAGCAGTTCTTC; cdr3_aa: CASSWGLAGDLNEQFF; d_call: TRBD2; clone_size: .; v_call: TRBV28; j_call: TRBJ2-1
cdr3_nt: TGTGCCAGCACCGAACAGGGGATCTATGGCTACACCTTC; cdr3_aa: CASTEQGIYGYTF; d_call: TRBD1; clone_size: .; v_call: TRBV12-3/TRBV12-4; j_call: TRBJ1-2
cdr3_nt: TGCAGTGCATCGACAGGGGGTGGCTACACCTTC; cdr3_aa: CSASTGGGYTF; d_call: TRBD1; clone_size: .; v_call: TRBV20-1; j_call: TRBJ1-2
cdr3_nt: TGTGCCAGCAGGCAAGCGGGAGGGCCCCACAATGAGCAGTTCTTC; cdr3_aa: CASRQAGGPHNEQFF; d_call: TRBD2; clone_size: .; v_call: TRBV5-6; j_call: TRBJ2-1
cdr3_nt: TGTGCCAGCAGCTTGGGGCTCGACTCGAGCGGGGCTATCTACGAGCAGTACTTC; cdr3_aa: CASSLGLDSSGAIYEQYF; d_call: TRBD2; clone_size: .; v_call: TRBV5-6; j_call: TRBJ2-7
cdr3_nt: TGTGCCATCAACGACAGGGGGCTAGAAAACACCATATATTTT; cdr3_aa: CAINDRGLENTIYF; d_call: TRBD1; clone_size: once; v_call: TRBV10-3; j_call: TRBJ1-3
cdr3_nt: TGTGCCAGCAGCTTGGATGGGGCGGCAAATGAGCAGTTCTTC; cdr3_aa: CASSLDGAANEQFF; d_call: .; clone_size: .; v_call: TRBV5-4; j_call: TRBJ2-1
cdr3_nt: TGTGCCAGCAGGAATGGGGCGGAAGAGACCCAGTACTTC; cdr3_aa: CASRNGAEETQYF; d_call: .; clone_size: .; v_call: TRBV12-3/TRBV12-4; j_call: TRBJ2-5
cdr3_nt: TGCGCCAGCAGCTTGGAATTAACGGGACAGGGGGCCCAGTACTTC; cdr3_aa: CASSLELTGQGAQYF; d_call: TRBD1; clone_size: .; v_call: TRBV5-1; j_call: TRBJ2-5
cdr3_nt: TGTGCCAGCAGCTTAAAAGGGACAGGGGGCCGGAATGAGCAGTTCTTC; cdr3_aa: CASSLKGTGGRNEQFF; d_call: TRBD1; clone_size: .; v_call: TRBV11-3; j_call: TRBJ2-1
cdr3_nt: TGTGCCAGCAGCACCCACAGCACAGGGGAAAACACTGAAGCTTTCTTT; cdr3_aa: CASSTHSTGENTEAFF; d_call: TRBD1; clone_size: few; v_call: TRBV9; j_call: TRBJ1-1
cdr3_nt: TGTGCCAGCAGCCAAGGGACAGGTCCAAGGGGGGTCTATAGCAATCAGCCCCAGCATTTT; cdr3_aa: CASSQGTGPRGVYSNQPQHF; d_call: TRBD1; clone_size: few; v_call: TRBV3-1/TRBV3-2; j_call: TRBJ1-5
cdr3_nt: TGCGCCAGCAGCTTGTCGGCAGGGGGCGCAGTATCGGACACTGAAGCTTTCTTT; cdr3_aa: CASSLSAGGAVSDTEAFF; d_call: TRBD1; clone_size: .; v_call: TRBV5-1; j_call: TRBJ1-1
cdr3_nt: TGTGCCAGCAGCTTACGGGGGAGCTCCTACAATGAGCAGTTCTTC; cdr3_aa: CASSLRGSSYNEQFF; d_call: .; clone_size: .; v_call: TRBV13; j_call: TRBJ2-1
cdr3_nt: TGTGCCAGCAAGCGTACGACGGGCACAGATACGCAGTATTTT; cdr3_aa: CASKRTTGTDTQYF; d_call: .; clone_size: few; v_call: TRBV3-1/TRBV3-2; j_call: TRBJ2-3
cdr3_nt: TGCAGTGCTAGTGGCACTAGTAAAGCCTACGAGCAGTACTTC; cdr3_aa: CSASGTSKAYEQYF; d_call: .; clone_size: .; v_call: TRBV20-1; j_call: TRBJ2-7
cdr3_nt: TGTGCCAGCTCGACGGGACAGAACACTGAAGCTTTCTTT; cdr3_aa: CASSTGQNTEAFF; d_call: .; clone_size: .; v_call: TRBV18; j_call: TRBJ1-1
cdr3_nt: TGTGCCAGCAGCTTGGCCCCGGGAAGCGGTGAAAAACTGTTTTTT; cdr3_aa: CASSLAPGSGEKLFF; d_call: .; clone_size: .; v_call: TRBV5-4; j_call: TRBJ1-4
cdr3_nt: TGTGCCAGCAGTTCAGGACTAGCGGGATGGGAGCAGTTCTTC; cdr3_aa: CASSSGLAGWEQFF; d_call: TRBD2; clone_size: medium-sized; v_call: TRBV27; j_call: TRBJ2-1
cdr3_nt: TGTGCCAGCAGCTCCGGGTTATCCTACGAGCAGTACTTC; cdr3_aa: CASSSGLSYEQYF; d_call: .; clone_size: once; v_call: TRBV7-6; j_call: TRBJ2-7
cdr3_nt: TGTGCCAGCAGCTCGTCCATAGCGGGGGGGTACACCGGGGAGCTGTTTTTT; cdr3_aa: CASSSSIAGGYTGELFF; d_call: TRBD2; clone_size: few; v_call: TRBV7-2; j_call: TRBJ2-2
cdr3_nt: TGTGCCAGCAGTCTAGTCAGTAGCACCGGGGAGCTGTTTTTT; cdr3_aa: CASSLVSSTGELFF; d_call: .; clone_size: .; v_call: TRBV6-5; j_call: TRBJ2-2
cdr3_nt: TGTGCCAGCAGTTTTGGACAGGGGGTTTGGAACGGGGAGCTGTTTTTT; cdr3_aa: CASSFGQGVWNGELFF; d_call: TRBD1; clone_size: .; v_call: TRBV28; j_call: TRBJ2-2
cdr3_nt: TGTGCCAGCAGTGACCTAGGCCCTCGTTCCTACGAGCAGTACTTC; cdr3_aa: CASSDLGPRSYEQYF; d_call: .; clone_size: .; v_call: TRBV28; j_call: TRBJ2-7
cdr3_nt: TGTGCCAGCAGTTACTCTCCAGGGGGTGACACTGAAGCTTTCTTT; cdr3_aa: CASSYSPGGDTEAFF; d_call: TRBD1; clone_size: .; v_call: TRBV6-5; j_call: TRBJ1-1
cdr3_nt: TGTGCCAGCTCGTGGGACAGGGTGGCTGGGGCCAACGTCCTGACTTTC; cdr3_aa: CASSWDRVAGANVLTF; d_call: TRBD1; clone_size: .; v_call: TRBV18; j_call: TRBJ2-6